The clone carrying this T cell receptor (beta chain) showed up just a few times. The data derive from a study of blood T cell repertoires in COVID-19. Background on the study: COVID-19 samples from acute and convalescent phases originated in the United States, Italy and Spain. The cDNA or gDNA used as material had been derived from T cells, B-cell-depleted T cells, or PBMCs.

CDR1 GTSNPN and CDR2 SVGIG come from the germline V gene (reference sequence). The V gene end was trimmed by 3 bases and the J gene end by 4 bases; junction bases not matched to a gene: 10. The CDR3 runs 15 residues. Authors' analysis steps: Scientists estimated how many nucleated cells there were by amplifying reference gene primers. Assay used: immunoSEQ multiplex PCR; TCRdb lists only in-frame clones, some missing. D and trimming come from the DNA, and the V and J calls and clone size come from that table. Of 90,000 to 120,000 clones detected, around 85% appear once; the ten largest clones hold roughly 3.4%.

The V call is TRBV30, the J call TRBJ1-2; 8 bases map to TRBD1. The source of this sequence is an elderly woman with active or convalescent COVID-19. Sequences were obtained from peripheral blood. The CDR3 protein is CAWRQRDRGGYGYTF. Here the CDR3 DNA reads TGTGCCTGGAGACAAAGAGACAGGGGCGGCTATGGCTACACCTTC.